This TCR beta chain was recovered during a study of cytomegalovirus exposure and HLA in healthy donors. CDR1 and CDR2 (germline): LNHNV, YYDKDF (reference sequence). The CDR3 contains 17 residues. Trimming removed 4 bases from V and 0 bases from J; junction bases left unmatched: 9. The PCR contained 60 Vbeta and 13 Jbeta primers. The protocol was immunoSEQ multiplex PCR, while the TCRdb copy is restricted to in-frame clones and leaves out a portion. The table has roughly 170,000 clones, about 77% seen once. The sample comprised PBMCs. The rearrangement uses TRBV15 and TRBJ1-3; 7 nucleotides agree with TRBD1. This receptor was obtained from a man aged 25 to 40 in good health and CMV-seronegative. The CDR3 DNA reads as TGTGCCACCAGCACTTCTCAGGGGGTGTTCTCTGGAAACACCATATATTTT. Translated, it gives CATSTSQGVFSGNTIYF.